This TCR beta chain emerged from a study of beta chain features in type 1 diabetes. Study details: Across the samples, roughly 98 million sorted cells were examined in total. Notes on the study in general: Within each of all four CD4+ subsets, Type 1 diabetes patients had TCRB CDR3s that were moderately but significantly shorter. Compared with healthy donors, patients appeared to share more similar naive, central memory and regulatory TCRB repertoires.

There are 13 residues in the CDR3. V shed 2 bases and J shed 6 bases, with 8 bases lying between them. In germline, CDR1 is MNHEY, CDR2 SVGAGI. CD4+ naive, central memory, regulatory and stem cell-like memory subsets were isolated by sorting on CD45RO/CCR7/CD25/CD127/CD95/CD27. This clone was found once. Its target is not known. The entirety of the isolated RNA underwent reverse transcription, so expressed TCRB transcripts were sequenced. Produced via immunoSEQ multiplex PCR; TCRdb's table is partial and in-frame only. The table shows approximately 50,000 clones, with approximately 60% occurring only once.

This chain joins TRBV6-5 and TRBJ1-5; no clear D gene. The sequenced material came from stem cell memory CD4+ T cells from blood. The clonotype was recovered from a woman in her 30s with type 1 diabetes. CDR3 region: CASSYRGSQPQHF. The CDR3 DNA is TGTGCCAGCAGTTACCGGGGAAGTCAGCCCCAGCATTTT.